Below are 32 T cell receptor beta chains sequenced from a single sample in a study of cytomegalovirus exposure and HLA in healthy donors. Vbeta (60) and Jbeta (13) primers were used in the PCR. Profiled with immunoSEQ multiplex PCR; TCRdb holds only in-frame clones, not every one. This sample has about 140,000 clones, with 73% found just once. The sequenced sample consisted of PBMCs. Receptors were obtained from a woman aged 40 to 50 in good health and CMV-seronegative.

V is TRBV7-9 and J is TRBJ2-1; D gene unclear. Trimming pared 3 bases from V and 0 bases from J, leaving 6 bases between. CDR1 is SEHNR and CDR2 is FQNEAQ in the germline V gene (reference sequence). The CDR3 contains 14 residues. This chain's CDR3 is CASSFGSSYNEQFF. In DNA, the CDR3 is TGTGCCAGCAGCTTTGGCAGCTCCTACAATGAGCAGTTCTTC. Full variable domain (outside the CDR3, taken from reference TRBV7-9 and TRBJ2-1): DTGVSQNPRHKITKRGQNVTFRCDPISEHNRLYWYRQTLGQGPEFLTYFQNEAQLEKSRLLSDRFSAERPKGSFSTLEIQRTEQGDSAMYLCASSFGSSYNEQFFGPGTRLTVL.

The gene calls are TRBV6-1 and TRBJ2-1, with TRBD2 identical over 14 bases. V was pared by 3 bases and J by 2 bases, with 9 bases of the junction left unmatched. Germline CDR1 reads MNHNS; CDR2 reads SASEGT. CDR3 length equals 19 residues. The CDR3 DNA follows: TGTGCCAGCAGTGACAGACTAGCGGGGGGGTCCATAACCTACAATGAGCAGTTCTTC. As protein: CASSDRLAGGSITYNEQFF.

The rearrangement joins TRBV5-1 to TRBJ1-1; no definite D call. This CDR3 comprises 19 residues. V dropped 2 bases and J dropped 0 bases, with 23 bases sitting between them. Germline V gene data show CDR1 as SGHRS and CDR2 as YFSETQ. The CDR3 DNA reads as TGCGCCAGCAGCTTTAGGCCCCTCGGCTCATCTAGGATGAACACTGAAGCTTTCTTT. Amino acids: CASSFRPLGSSRMNTEAFF.

This clone was seen a handful of times. The J gene is TRBJ2-7, the V gene TRBV6-6, with TRBD1 matching 9 bases. Germline-derived CDR1 and CDR2 are MNHNY and SVGAGI (reference sequence). V shed 6 bases and J 2 bases; nucleotides not matched to a gene: 8. The CDR3 contains 15 residues. This CDR3 reads CASRRTGTGTYEQYF. CDR3 bases: TGTGCCAGCAGACGTACCGGGACAGGGACCTACGAGCAGTACTTC.

This chain connects TRBV7-2 to TRBJ2-5, with D perhaps TRBD2 (5 bases). Germline CDR1 and CDR2: SGHTA and FQGNSA. This CDR3 is 13 amino acids long. Between the trimmed V and J ends, which lost 2 bases and 3 bases, there was a span of 7 bases. DNA of the CDR3: TGTGCCAGCAGCTTAACGGGGAAAGAGACCCAGTACTTC. It specifies CASSLTGKETQYF.

CDR3: CATSRGGTGGSYNEQFF. Written as DNA, the CDR3 is TGTGCCACCAGCAGAGGGGGTACAGGGGGGTCTTACAATGAGCAGTTCTTC. The rearrangement joins TRBV15 to TRBJ2-1; the match to TRBD1 covers 8 bases. This CDR3 has 17 residues. Germline CDR1 LNHNV, CDR2 YYDKDF (reference sequence). V shed 1 base and J 4 bases; nucleotides not matched to a gene: 9.

The table lists this clone with a count of one. The chain is built from TRBV4-2 and TRBJ1-2, with 8 bases lining up with TRBD1. The trim removed 5 bases at V and 3 bases at J, leaving 8 bases unmatched. There are 15 residues in the CDR3. Germline values: CDR1 LGHNA, CDR2 YNFKEQ. As DNA, the CDR3 is TGTGCCAGCAGCTCCCCGGACAGGGCGGACTATGGCTACACCTTC. Translation gives CASSSPDRADYGYTF.

This clone was found once. V gene TRBV5-4 combines with J gene TRBJ2-3, with 7 positions matching TRBD2. Germline V gene lookup returns CDR1 SGHNT and CDR2 YYREEE (reference sequence). The CDR3 sequence is 16 residues long. V lost 2 bases to trimming and J lost 0 bases; unmatched junction nucleotides: 6. The CDR3 DNA is TGTGCCAGCAGCTTCCCCGGGACTAAGAGCACAGATACGCAGTATTTT. The encoded protein is CASSFPGTKSTDTQYF.

This sequence joins TRBV7-9 and TRBJ2-3; D perhaps matches TRBD2 (5 bases). The CDR3 extends over 16 amino acids. Germline values: CDR1 SEHNR, CDR2 FQNEAQ (reference sequence). Trimming shortened V by 4 bases and J by 0 bases, and 14 bases separated the two germline ends. The CDR3: CASSSLGRTSTDTQYF. The CDR3 DNA is TGTGCCAGCAGCTCCCTCGGAAGGACTAGCACAGATACGCAGTATTTT.

The chain is built from TRBV19 and TRBJ2-7, with TRBD2 matching over 8 bases. Germline trimming cut 6 bases from V and 0 bases from J; bases unmatched to any gene: 4. The CDR3 spans 14 residues. CDR1 LNHDA and CDR2 SQIVND come from the germline V gene (reference sequence). The CDR3 is CASSRGGVSYEQYF. In DNA form, the CDR3 reads TGTGCCAGTAGCCGGGGGGGAGTCTCCTACGAGCAGTACTTC.

This chain connects TRBV7-2 to TRBJ1-6; possibly TRBD1 for D (5 bases). This CDR3 has 15 residues. Germline CDR1 is SGHTA and CDR2 is FQGNSA. V lost 2 bases and J lost 7, with 12 bases in between. This CDR3 reads CASSLIQGINSPLHF. CDR3 sequence (DNA): TGTGCCAGCAGCTTAATTCAGGGTATAAATTCACCCCTCCACTTT.

V is TRBV19 and J is TRBJ1-4; no clear D gene. This CDR3 is built from 13 residues. Trimming took 9 bases from V and 0 from J, leaving 8 bases between them. CDR1 and CDR2 from the germline V gene are LNHDA and SQIVND (reference sequence). This CDR3 is CASLNPTNEKLFF. CDR3 nucleotides: TGTGCCAGCCTAAACCCAACTAATGAAAAACTGTTTTTT.

V usage is TRBV7-9 and J usage is TRBJ1-2; possibly TRBD1 for D (6 bases). CDR1 is SEHNR and CDR2 is FQNEAQ in the germline V gene (reference sequence). V lost 4 bases, J lost 1 base, and 13 bases lay in between. This CDR3 region has 15 residues. The CDR3 region is CASSSDRNYNYGYTF. The CDR3 bases are TGTGCCAGCAGCTCGGACAGAAATTATAACTATGGCTACACCTTC.

V gene TRBV19 combines with J gene TRBJ1-2; no clear D. The CDR3 totals 14 residues. Germline values: CDR1 LNHDA, CDR2 SQIVND (reference sequence). Trimming removed 5 bases at V and 0 bases at J, with 10 bases between. CDR3 in DNA: TGTGCCAGTAGTGTACAGTTAGCTAACTATGGCTACACCTTC. The encoded protein is CASSVQLANYGYTF.

The chain recombines TRBV7-8 with TRBJ2-2; D might be TRBD1 (5 bases). CDR3 length equals 15 residues. V lost 5 bases and J 4 bases, leaving 14 bases between the germline ends. Germline V gene lookup returns CDR1 SGHVS and CDR2 FQNEAQ. In DNA form, the CDR3 reads TGTGCCAGCAGCGCCCAGGGTTCTAGCACCGGGGAGCTGTTTTTT. It encodes CASSAQGSSTGELFF.

This sequence joins TRBV7-9 and TRBJ1-2; TRBD1 matches at 12 bases. Germline lookup yields CDR1 SEHNR and CDR2 FQNEAQ (reference sequence). Unmatched junction bases numbered 10, after V lost 6 bases and J lost 5 bases. The CDR3 contains 16 residues. In DNA, the CDR3 is TGTGCCAGCAGTCCCGGGACAGGGGGCATTAAGTATGGCTACACCTTC. It codes for CASSPGTGGIKYGYTF.

The genes are TRBV27 and TRBJ2-7; D not certain. With 2 bases removed from V and 2 bases from J, the gap between germline ends came to 7 bases. Germline V gives CDR1 MNHEY, CDR2 SMNVEV (reference sequence). This CDR3 is 13 amino acids long. This CDR3 is CASSLNVAYEQYF. The CDR3 bases are TGTGCCAGCAGTTTAAACGTAGCCTACGAGCAGTACTTC.

The V call is TRBV28, the J call TRBJ1-2; 8 bases map to TRBD1. After removal of 5 bases from V and 0 bases from J, the junction contained 8 bases not matched to a gene. The CDR3 contains 16 residues. Germline V gene data show CDR1 as MDHEN and CDR2 as SYDVKM. The CDR3 spells CASSPTAGGANYGYTF. The CDR3 nucleotides are TGTGCCAGCAGTCCCACAGCAGGGGGCGCTAACTATGGCTACACCTTC.

This clone was observed a handful of times. The chain combines TRBV9 with TRBJ2-5, with TRBD2 identical over 8 bases. Germline trimming cut 1 base from V and 4 bases from J; bases unmatched to any gene: 18. The CDR3 covers 19 residues. Germline assignment: CDR1 SGDLS and CDR2 YYNGEE. The CDR3 DNA reads TGTGCCAGCAGCGTAAAGTCTCCGCTAGCGGGTCTTATGAGAGAGACCCAGTACTTC. This gives the protein CASSVKSPLAGLMRETQYF.

This clone was observed a single time. The V call is TRBV5-1, the J call TRBJ2-2, with D maybe TRBD1 (5 bases). V lost 0 bases to trimming and J lost 5 bases, with 11 bases between them. The CDR3 length is 15 residues. Per germline, CDR1 SGHRS and CDR2 YFSETQ. CDR3 coding DNA: TGCGCCAGCAGCTTGGTAGGGGTTTTGACCGGGGAGCTGTTTTTT. As protein: CASSLVGVLTGELFF.

This chain links TRBV2 with TRBJ1-2, with D tentatively TRBD1 (5 bases). Trimming took off 1 base at V and 4 bases at J, with 7 bases between the two ends. CDR1 SNHLY and CDR2 FYNNEI come from the germline V gene. CDR3 length: 13 amino acids. The CDR3 nucleotides read TGTGCCAGCAGTGAAGGGACAAGCTATGGCTACACCTTC. Protein product: CASSEGTSYGYTF.

The genes are TRBV4-2 and TRBJ1-6, with 10 bases identical to TRBD1. Germline assignment: CDR1 LGHNA and CDR2 YNFKEQ. V lost 5 bases to trimming and J lost 5 bases; unmatched junction nucleotides: 3. The CDR3 extends over 15 amino acids. The CDR3 sequence is CASSSGTGDNSPLHF. CDR3 DNA: TGTGCCAGCAGCTCCGGGACAGGGGATAATTCACCCCTCCACTTT.

V usage is TRBV7-9 and J usage is TRBJ1-3, with D hard to call. Germline CDR1 reads SEHNR; CDR2 reads FQNEAQ (reference sequence). This CDR3 has 15 amino acids. Between the trimmed V and J ends, which lost 5 bases and 0 bases, there was a span of 11 bases. The CDR3 coding sequence is TGTGCCAGCAGCCCTAGCGGAGGCTCTGGAAACACCATATATTTT. Its protein is CASSPSGGSGNTIYF. The variable domain in full, with the rest retrieved from reference TRBV7-9 and TRBJ1-3, is DTGVSQNPRHKITKRGQNVTFRCDPISEHNRLYWYRQTLGQGPEFLTYFQNEAQLEKSRLLSDRFSAERPKGSFSTLEIQRTEQGDSAMYLCASSPSGGSGNTIYFGEGSWLTVV.

V usage is TRBV2 and J usage is TRBJ2-2, with TRBD1 matching over 9 bases. The CDR3 extends over 15 amino acids. V trimming: 7 bases; J trimming: 2 bases; junction bases outside the gene matches: 5. Germline loops: CDR1 SNHLY, CDR2 FYNNEI. The CDR3 DNA follows: TGTGCCAGCAAAAAGGACAGGGGAAACACCGGGGAGCTGTTTTTT. This codes for CASKKDRGNTGELFF.

This chain connects TRBV18 to TRBJ1-6; TRBD1 aligns across 7 bases. After removal of 4 bases from V and 6 bases from J, the junction contained 9 bases not matched to a gene. The CDR3 length is 16 residues. The germline V gene has CDR1 KGHSH and CDR2 LQKENI. The CDR3 nucleotides read TGTGCCAGCTCACGGACAGGTGACTTCGTTAATTCACCCCTCCACTTT. Amino acid sequence: CASSRTGDFVNSPLHF.

The chain combines TRBV2 with TRBJ1-2; D might be TRBD1 (5 bases). The CDR3 is 13 residues long. The V end was cut by 10 bases, the J end by 0 bases, with 12 bases between. Germline assignment: CDR1 SNHLY and CDR2 FYNNEI. The CDR3 DNA reads TGTGCCATCAAAGGCAGGGCTAACTATGGCTACACCTTC. Protein sequence: CAIKGRANYGYTF. Full variable domain (remainder filled in from reference TRBV2 and TRBJ1-2): EPEVTQTPSHQVTQMGQEVILRCVPISNHLYFYWYRQILGQKVEFLVSFYNNEISEKSEIFDDQFSVERPDGSNFTLKIRSTKLEDSAMYFCAIKGRANYGYTFGSGTRLTVV.

V is TRBV4-2 and J is TRBJ2-5; 12 positions agree with TRBD1. The V and J ends lost 5 bases and 13 bases, in that order; junction bases with no gene match: 14. The length of the CDR3 is 15 residues. Germline V gives CDR1 LGHNA, CDR2 YNFKEQ. CDR3 DNA sequence: TGTGCCAGCAGCGAAAGACCGGGACAGGGGGCGTCCCCGTACTTC. It is translated as CASSERPGQGASPYF.

The CDR3 DNA is TGCGCCAGCAGCTCTCTCCCGACAGGGGCGTACACAGATACGCAGTATTTT. Its protein product is CASSSLPTGAYTDTQYF. The V and J genes are TRBV5-1 and TRBJ2-3; 8 bases align to TRBD1. Per the germline V gene, CDR1 is SGHRS and CDR2 is YFSETQ. V lost 3 bases and J lost 2; bases outside the gene matches: 11. This CDR3 spans 17 amino acids.

This clone has only a few counts. This chain links TRBV2 with TRBJ1-5; D perhaps matches TRBD1 (5 bases). The V end lost 8 bases, the J end lost 0 bases, and 11 bases lay between the germline ends. The CDR3 covers 14 residues. The V gene's germline CDR1 is SNHLY and CDR2 FYNNEI. CDR3 bases: TGTGCCAGCTCCAGGGTATCTAGCAATCAGCCCCAGCATTTT. It yields the protein CASSRVSSNQPQHF.

The chain recombines TRBV28 with TRBJ1-3; TRBD1 might be the D (5 bases). CDR1 is MDHEN, CDR2 SYDVKM, per germline. V lost 6 bases, J lost 3 bases, and 12 bases lay in between. The CDR3 loop spans 14 amino acids. Written as DNA, the CDR3 is TGTGCCAGCAGACCACCCGGGGGTGGAAACACCATATATTTT. Translated, it gives CASRPPGGGNTIYF.

This chain joins TRBV9 and TRBJ2-1; D possibly corresponds to TRBD1 (5 bases). Trimming removed 4 bases from V and 6 bases from J, with 8 bases in between. Germline CDR1 reads SGDLS; CDR2 reads YYNGEE. The CDR3 has 12 residues. CDR3 sequence (DNA): TGTGCCAGCAGCTCCCAGGGCAATGAGCAGTTCTTC. Translation gives CASSSQGNEQFF.

This clone showed up just a few times. The V call is TRBV4-3, the J call TRBJ1-1, with 7 bases identical to TRBD1. CDR3 size: 19 residues. Trimming removed 1 base from V and 0 bases from J; junction bases left unmatched: 14. Germline V gene data show CDR1 as LGHNA and CDR2 as YSLEER. CDR3 sequence (DNA): TGCGCCAGCAGCCAAGCAATCATAGGGACAGATATTATGAACACTGAAGCTTTCTTT. Its protein is CASSQAIIGTDIMNTEAFF.